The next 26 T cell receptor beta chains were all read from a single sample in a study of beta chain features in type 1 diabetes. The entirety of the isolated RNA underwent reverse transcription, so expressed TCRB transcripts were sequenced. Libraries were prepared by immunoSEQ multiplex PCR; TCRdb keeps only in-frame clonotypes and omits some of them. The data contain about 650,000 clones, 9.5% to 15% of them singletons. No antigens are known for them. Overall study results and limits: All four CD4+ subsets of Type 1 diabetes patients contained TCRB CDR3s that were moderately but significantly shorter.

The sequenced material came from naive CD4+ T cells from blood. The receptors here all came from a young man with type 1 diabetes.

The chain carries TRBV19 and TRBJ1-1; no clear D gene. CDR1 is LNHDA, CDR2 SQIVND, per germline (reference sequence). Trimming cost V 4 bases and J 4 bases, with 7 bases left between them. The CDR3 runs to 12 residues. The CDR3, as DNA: TGTGCCAGTAGTACACTTTCCACTGAAGCTTTCTTT. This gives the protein CASSTLSTEAFF.

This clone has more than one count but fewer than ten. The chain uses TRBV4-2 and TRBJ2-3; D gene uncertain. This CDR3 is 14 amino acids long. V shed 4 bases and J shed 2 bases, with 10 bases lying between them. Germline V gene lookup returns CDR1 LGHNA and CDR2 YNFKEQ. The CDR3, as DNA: TGTGCCAGCAGCCTATCCCCGGACACAGATACGCAGTATTTT. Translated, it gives CASSLSPDTDTQYF.

CDR3 sequence: CASSLRVAYEQYF. The CDR3 nucleotides are TGTGCCAGCAGCTTAAGGGTTGCCTACGAGCAGTACTTC. The gene calls are TRBV5-6 and TRBJ2-7; the D is unclear. Germline V lookup: CDR1 SGHDT, CDR2 YYEEEE. The CDR3 is made up of 13 amino acids. V was pared by 2 bases and J by 2 bases, with 8 bases between.

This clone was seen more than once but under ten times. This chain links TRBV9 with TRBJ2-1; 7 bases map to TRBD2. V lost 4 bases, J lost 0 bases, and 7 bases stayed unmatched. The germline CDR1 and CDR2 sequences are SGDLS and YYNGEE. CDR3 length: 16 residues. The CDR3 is CASSLRGGASYNEQFF. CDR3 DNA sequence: TGTGCCAGCAGCTTACGCGGGGGAGCCTCCTACAATGAGCAGTTCTTC.

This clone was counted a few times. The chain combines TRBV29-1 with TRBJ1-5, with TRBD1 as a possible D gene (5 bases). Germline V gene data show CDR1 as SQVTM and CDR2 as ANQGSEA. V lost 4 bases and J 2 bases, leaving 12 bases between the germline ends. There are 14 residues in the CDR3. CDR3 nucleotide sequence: TGCAGCGTTGGAGGTGGGGACGGCAATCAGCCCCAGCATTTT. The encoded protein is CSVGGGDGNQPQHF. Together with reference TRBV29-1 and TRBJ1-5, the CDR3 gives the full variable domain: SAVISQKPSRDICQRGTSLTIQCQVDSQVTMMFWYRQQPGQSLTLIATANQGSEATYESGFVIDKFPISRPNLTFSTLTVSNMSPEDSSIYLCSVGGGDGNQPQHFGDGTRLSIL.

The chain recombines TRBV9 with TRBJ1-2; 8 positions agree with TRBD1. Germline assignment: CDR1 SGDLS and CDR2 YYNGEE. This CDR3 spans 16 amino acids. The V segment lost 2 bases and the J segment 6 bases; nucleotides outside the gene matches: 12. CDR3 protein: CASSVEPGGAGHGYTF. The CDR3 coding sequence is TGTGCCAGCAGCGTGGAACCAGGGGGCGCGGGCCATGGCTACACCTTC. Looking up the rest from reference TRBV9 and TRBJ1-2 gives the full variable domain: DSGVTQTPKHLITATGQRVTLRCSPRSGDLSVYWYQQSLDQGLQFLIQYYNGEERAKGNILERFSAQQFPDLHSELNLSSLELGDSALYFCASSVEPGGAGHGYTFGSGTRLTVV.

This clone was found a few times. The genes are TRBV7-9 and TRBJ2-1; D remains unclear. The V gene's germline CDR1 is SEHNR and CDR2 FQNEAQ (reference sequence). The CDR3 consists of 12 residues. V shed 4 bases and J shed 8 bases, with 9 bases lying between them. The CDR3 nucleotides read TGTGCCAGCAGCTCGGGTGCCGATGAGCAGTTCTTC. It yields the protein CASSSGADEQFF.

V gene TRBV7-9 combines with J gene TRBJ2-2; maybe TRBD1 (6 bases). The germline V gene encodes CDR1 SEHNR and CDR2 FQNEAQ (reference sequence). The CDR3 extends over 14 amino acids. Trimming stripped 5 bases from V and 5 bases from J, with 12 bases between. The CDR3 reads CASSPVQGTGELFF. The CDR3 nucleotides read TGTGCCAGCAGCCCCGTGCAGGGGACCGGGGAGCTGTTTTTT.

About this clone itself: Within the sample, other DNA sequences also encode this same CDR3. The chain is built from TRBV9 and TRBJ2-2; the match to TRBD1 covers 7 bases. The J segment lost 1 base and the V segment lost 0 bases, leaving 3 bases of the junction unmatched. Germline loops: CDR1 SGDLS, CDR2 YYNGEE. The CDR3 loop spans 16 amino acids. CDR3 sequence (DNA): TGTGCCAGCAGCGTAGAGACAGGGCGGAACACCGGGGAGCTGTTTTTT. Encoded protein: CASSVETGRNTGELFF.

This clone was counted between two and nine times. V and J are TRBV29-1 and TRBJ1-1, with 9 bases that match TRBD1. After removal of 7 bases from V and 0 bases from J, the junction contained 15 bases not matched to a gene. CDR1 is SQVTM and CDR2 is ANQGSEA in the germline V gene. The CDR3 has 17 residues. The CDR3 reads CSAAGTGISVMNTEAFF. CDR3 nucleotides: TGCAGCGCCGCGGGGACAGGGATCTCGGTCATGAACACTGAAGCTTTCTTT.

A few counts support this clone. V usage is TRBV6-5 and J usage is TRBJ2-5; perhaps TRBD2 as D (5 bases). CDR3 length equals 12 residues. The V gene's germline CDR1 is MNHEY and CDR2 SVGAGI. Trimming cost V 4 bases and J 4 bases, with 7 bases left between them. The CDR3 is CASSSSLETQYF. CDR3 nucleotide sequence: TGTGCCAGCAGTTCTAGCCTAGAGACCCAGTACTTC.

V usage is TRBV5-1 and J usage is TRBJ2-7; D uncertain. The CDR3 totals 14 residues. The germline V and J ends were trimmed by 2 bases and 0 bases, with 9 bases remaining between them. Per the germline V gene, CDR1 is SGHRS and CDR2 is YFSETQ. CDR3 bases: TGCGCCAGCAGCTTCGGGTTTCTCTCCTACGAGCAGTACTTC. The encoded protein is CASSFGFLSYEQYF.

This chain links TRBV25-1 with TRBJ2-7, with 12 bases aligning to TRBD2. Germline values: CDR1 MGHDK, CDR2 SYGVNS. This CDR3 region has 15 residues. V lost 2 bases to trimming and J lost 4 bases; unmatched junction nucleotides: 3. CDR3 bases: TGTGCCAGCAGTGAAGGGCTAGCGGGGGGGTACGAGCAGTACTTC. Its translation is CASSEGLAGGYEQYF.

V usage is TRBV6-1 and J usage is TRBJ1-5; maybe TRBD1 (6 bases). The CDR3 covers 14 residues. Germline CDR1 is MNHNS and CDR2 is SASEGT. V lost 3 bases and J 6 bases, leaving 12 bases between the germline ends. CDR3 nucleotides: TGTGCCAGCAGTGATGGGGGCGCGGGTCAGCCCCAGCATTTT. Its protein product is CASSDGGAGQPQHF.

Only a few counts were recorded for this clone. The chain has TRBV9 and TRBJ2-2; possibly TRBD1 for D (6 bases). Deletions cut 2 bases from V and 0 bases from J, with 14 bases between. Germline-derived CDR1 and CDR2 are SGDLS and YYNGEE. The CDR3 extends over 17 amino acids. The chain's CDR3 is CASSVSGAPANTGELFF. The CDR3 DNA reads TGTGCCAGCAGCGTGTCAGGGGCCCCCGCGAACACCGGGGAGCTGTTTTTT.

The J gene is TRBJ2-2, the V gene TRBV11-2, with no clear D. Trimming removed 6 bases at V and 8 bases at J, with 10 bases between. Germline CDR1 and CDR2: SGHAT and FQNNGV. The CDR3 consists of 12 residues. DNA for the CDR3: TGTGCCAGCAGACGTATCCGAGGGGAGCTGTTTTTT. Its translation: CASRRIRGELFF.

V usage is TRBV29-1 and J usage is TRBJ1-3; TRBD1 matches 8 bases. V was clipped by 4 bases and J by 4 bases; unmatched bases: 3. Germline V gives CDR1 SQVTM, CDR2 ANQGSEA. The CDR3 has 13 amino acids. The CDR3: CSVGGTGGNTIYF. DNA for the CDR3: TGCAGCGTTGGAGGGACAGGAGGAAACACCATATATTTT.

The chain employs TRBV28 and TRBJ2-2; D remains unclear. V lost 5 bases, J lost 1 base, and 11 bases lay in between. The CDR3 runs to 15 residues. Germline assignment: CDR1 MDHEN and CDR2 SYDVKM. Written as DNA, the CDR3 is TGTGCCAGCAGTACGGCCGGGCTGAACACCGGGGAGCTGTTTTTT. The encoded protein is CASSTAGLNTGELFF.

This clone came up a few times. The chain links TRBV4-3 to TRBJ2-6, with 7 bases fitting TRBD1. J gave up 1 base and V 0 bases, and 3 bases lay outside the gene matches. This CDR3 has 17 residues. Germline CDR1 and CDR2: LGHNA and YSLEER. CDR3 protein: CASSQDLTGSGANVLTF. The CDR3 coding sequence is TGCGCCAGCAGCCAAGATCTGACAGGGTCTGGGGCCAACGTCCTGACTTTC.

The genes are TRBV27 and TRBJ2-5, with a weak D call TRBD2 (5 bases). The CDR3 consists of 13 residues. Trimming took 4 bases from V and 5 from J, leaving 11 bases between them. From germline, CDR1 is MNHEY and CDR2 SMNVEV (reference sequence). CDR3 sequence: CASSSRTGETQYF. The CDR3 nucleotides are TGTGCCAGCAGTTCCCGGACTGGGGAGACCCAGTACTTC.

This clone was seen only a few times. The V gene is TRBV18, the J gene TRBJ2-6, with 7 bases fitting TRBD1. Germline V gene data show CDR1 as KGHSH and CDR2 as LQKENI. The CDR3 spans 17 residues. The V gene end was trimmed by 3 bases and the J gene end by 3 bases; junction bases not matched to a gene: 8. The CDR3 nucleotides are TGTGCCAGCTCACCCCAACAACAGGGGCTTGGGGCCAACGTCCTGACTTTC. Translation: CASSPQQQGLGANVLTF.

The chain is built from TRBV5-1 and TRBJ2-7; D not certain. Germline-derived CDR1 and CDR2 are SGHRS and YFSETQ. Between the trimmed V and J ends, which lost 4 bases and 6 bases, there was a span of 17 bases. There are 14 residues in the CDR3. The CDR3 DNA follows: TGCGCCAGCAGCGAACAAGGATTTACGGGCGAGCAGTACTTC. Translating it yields CASSEQGFTGEQYF. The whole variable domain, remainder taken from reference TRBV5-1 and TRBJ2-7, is KAGVTQTPRYLIKTRGQQVTLSCSPISGHRSVSWYQQTPGQGLQFLFEYFSETQRNKGNFPGRFSGRQFSNSRSEMNVSTLELGDSALYLCASSEQGFTGEQYFGPGTRLTVT.

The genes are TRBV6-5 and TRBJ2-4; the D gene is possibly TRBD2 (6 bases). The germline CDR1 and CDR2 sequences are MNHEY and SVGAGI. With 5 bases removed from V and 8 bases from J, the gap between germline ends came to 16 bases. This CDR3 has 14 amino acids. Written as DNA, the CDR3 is TGTGCCAGCAGTACCCCGGGGGATCGGTACATTCAGTACTTC. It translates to CASSTPGDRYIQYF.

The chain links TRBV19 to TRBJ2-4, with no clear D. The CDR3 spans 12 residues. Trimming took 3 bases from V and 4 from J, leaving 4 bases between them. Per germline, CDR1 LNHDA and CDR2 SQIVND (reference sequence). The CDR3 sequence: CASSISKNIQYF. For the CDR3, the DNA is TGTGCCAGTAGTATTAGTAAAAACATTCAGTACTTC.

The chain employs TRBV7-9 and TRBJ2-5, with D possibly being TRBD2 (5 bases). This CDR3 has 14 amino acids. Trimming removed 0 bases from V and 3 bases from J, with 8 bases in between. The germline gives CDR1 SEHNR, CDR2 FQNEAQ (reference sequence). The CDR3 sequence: CASSLAGAEETQYF. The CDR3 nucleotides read TGTGCCAGCAGCTTAGCGGGAGCAGAAGAGACCCAGTACTTC.

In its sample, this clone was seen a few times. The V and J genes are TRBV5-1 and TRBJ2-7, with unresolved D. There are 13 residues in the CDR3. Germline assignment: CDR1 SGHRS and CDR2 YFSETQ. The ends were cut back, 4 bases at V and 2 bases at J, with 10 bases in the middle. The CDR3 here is CASSPDGPYEQYF. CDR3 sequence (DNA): TGCGCCAGCAGCCCCGACGGACCCTACGAGCAGTACTTC.